This TCR beta chain was obtained from a study of blood T cell repertoires in COVID-19. The protocol was immunoSEQ multiplex PCR, while the TCRdb copy is restricted to in-frame clones and leaves out a portion. Seen here are just over 150,000 clones, about 88% observed once, and the top ten hold about 2.5%. Germline assignment: CDR1 SGHTA and CDR2 FQGTGA. The CDR3 loop spans 15 amino acids. The V and J ends lost 0 bases and 5 bases respectively, with 13 bases between them. This clonotype was sampled from a woman in her seventies with acute or convalescent COVID-19. V usage is TRBV7-3 and J usage is TRBJ2-5; no definite D call. The sequenced material came from peripheral blood. The CDR3 DNA is TGTGCCAGCAGCTTAACGGCCATCCCGGAGGAGACCCAGTACTTC. Its translation: CASSLTAIPEETQYF.